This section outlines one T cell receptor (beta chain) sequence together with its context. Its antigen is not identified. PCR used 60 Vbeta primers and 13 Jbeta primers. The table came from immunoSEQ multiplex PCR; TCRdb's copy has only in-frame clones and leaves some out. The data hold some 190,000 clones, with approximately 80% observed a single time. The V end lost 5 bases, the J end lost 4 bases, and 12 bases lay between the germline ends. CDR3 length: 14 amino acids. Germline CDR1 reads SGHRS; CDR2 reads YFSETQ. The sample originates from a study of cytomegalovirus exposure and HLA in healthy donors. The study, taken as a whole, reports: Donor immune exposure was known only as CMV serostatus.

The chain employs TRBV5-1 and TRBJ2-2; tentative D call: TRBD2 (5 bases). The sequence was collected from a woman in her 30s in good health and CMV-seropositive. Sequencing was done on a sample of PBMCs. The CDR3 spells CASRGIGGTGELFF. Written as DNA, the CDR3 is TGCGCCAGCAGAGGTATCGGAGGCACCGGGGAGCTGTTTTTT. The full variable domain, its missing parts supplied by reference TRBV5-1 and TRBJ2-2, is KAGVTQTPRYLIKTRGQQVTLSCSPISGHRSVSWYQQTPGQGLQFLFEYFSETQRNKGNFPGRFSGRQFSNSRSEMNVSTLELGDSALYLCASRGIGGTGELFFGEGSRLTVL.